This T cell receptor (beta chain) was identified in a study of blood T cell repertoires in COVID-19 (dated by TCRdb to about 2020). A note on the overall study: The collaborator samples originated in the United States, Italy and Spain and spanned the acute and convalescent phases of COVID-19. The prospective study material was composed of cDNA or gDNA derived from T cells, B-cell-depleted T cells, or PBMCs. Subjects who had been exposed to COVID-19, were actively infected with it, or had recovered from it provided the deeply sampled blood TCRbeta repertoires that made up the dataset. The repertoires were released in a freely available public database meant as a resource for research on the immune response to SARS-CoV-2. Samples came from the ongoing ImmuneRACE study (first 160 participants) plus 1,254 subjects from 6 global collaborators. Sample metadata almost always included a de-identified subject ID, COVID-19 status, age in years and sex. Where available, HLA class I and class II types were taken from metadata supplied by the sample provider and were not determined by assay-based typing. Findings and caveats that apply to the study as a whole: The quantity of clinical and demographic metadata differed by source and by participant and was supplied without curation.

Each collaborating institution followed its own protocols to collect whole blood in K2EDTA tubes. For TCRbeta analysis, collaborators shipped samples in one of three forms: frozen whole blood, isolated PBMCs, or DNA extracted from either of those sample types. Trimming takes 6 bases from V and 6 bases from J, and the germline ends sit 14 bases apart. Taken from cysteine to phenylalanine, the CDR3 has 13 residues. Only the CDR3 DNA is retained, 39 bases long and in frame from the first base. The germline V gene (reference sequence) sets CDR1 to SGHAT and CDR2 to FQDESV. Regarding this clone: Its binding antigen is unknown. Per-base quality was not reported, and no clone a single base away is much larger than it.

The immunoSEQ Assay, a bias-controlled multiplex PCR, was used to amplify TCRbeta CDR3 regions from genomic DNA. Concerning the study's data processing: The number of nucleated cells in each sample was estimated by amplification of reference gene primers within the assay. To quantify the absolute abundance of each unique TCRbeta CDR3 rearrangement, sequence reads were collapsed and filtered. Productive Simpson clonality was computed per sample as the square root of Simpson's diversity index over productive rearrangements. TCRdb re-hosts the immuneACCESS table, in-frame sequences only. Its copies lack some clones; in the studies checked, an unresolved V gene accounts for under half of them, and the cause for the rest is not known. D and trimming were read from the DNA, whereas the V and J calls and clone size are those reported in that table. Within this sample are about 77,000 clones, with about 80% of them counted one time only. Clones ranked in the top ten supply around 4.8% of the sample.

Sequencing was done on a sample of peripheral blood. This clonotype was sampled from a woman aged 70-85 years with acute or convalescent COVID-19. The chain is assembled from TRBV11-1 and TRBJ1-2, with the D gene not clear enough to name. The nucleotide sequence is TGTGCCAGCAGATCCGACAACTCCGATGGCTACACCTTC. This gives the protein CASRSDNSDGYTF.